This TCR beta chain derives from a study of blood T cell repertoires in COVID-19. The wider study: Samples of COVID-19 (acute and convalescent) were obtained from the United States, Italy and Spain.

Trimming shortened V by 4 bases and J by 0 bases, and 7 bases separated the two germline ends. The CDR3 has 15 residues. The germline CDR1 and CDR2 sequences are SNHLY and FYNNEI. The table came from immunoSEQ multiplex PCR; TCRdb's copy has only in-frame clones and leaves some out. The sample has a few hundred thousand clones, just over 85% seen once. Sequencing was done on a sample of peripheral blood. The source of this sequence is a middle-aged man with acute or convalescent COVID-19. The chain recombines TRBV2 with TRBJ1-6; D remains unclear. DNA for the CDR3: TGTGCCAGCAGTGGTGGGCTCTCCTATAATTCACCCCTCCACTTT. This translates into CASSGGLSYNSPLHF.